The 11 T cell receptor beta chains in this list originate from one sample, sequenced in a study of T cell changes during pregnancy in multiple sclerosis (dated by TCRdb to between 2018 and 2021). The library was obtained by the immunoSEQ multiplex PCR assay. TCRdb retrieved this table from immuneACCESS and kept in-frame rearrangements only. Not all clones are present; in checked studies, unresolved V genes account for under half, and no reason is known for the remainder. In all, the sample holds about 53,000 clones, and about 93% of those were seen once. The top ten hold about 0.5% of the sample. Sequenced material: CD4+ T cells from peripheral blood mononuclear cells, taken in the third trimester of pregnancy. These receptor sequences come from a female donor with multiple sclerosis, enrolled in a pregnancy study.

Here the CDR3 DNA reads TGTGCCAGCAGCCTCCCCGCGGGGGGCCCGAACACAGATACGCAGTATTTT. Its translation is CASSLPAGGPNTDTQYF. This chain joins TRBV5-4 and TRBJ2-3, with 8 bases fitting TRBD2. This CDR3 contains 17 residues. Germline V CDR1 and CDR2: SGHNT, YYREEE (reference sequence). The V gene end was trimmed by 4 bases and the J gene end by 2 bases; junction bases not matched to a gene: 12.

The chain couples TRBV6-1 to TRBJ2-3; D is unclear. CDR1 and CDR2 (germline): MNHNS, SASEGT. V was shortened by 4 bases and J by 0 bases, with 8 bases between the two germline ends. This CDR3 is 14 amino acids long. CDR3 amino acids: CASSAVSSTDTQYF. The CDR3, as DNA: TGTGCCAGCAGTGCAGTCTCTAGCACAGATACGCAGTATTTT.

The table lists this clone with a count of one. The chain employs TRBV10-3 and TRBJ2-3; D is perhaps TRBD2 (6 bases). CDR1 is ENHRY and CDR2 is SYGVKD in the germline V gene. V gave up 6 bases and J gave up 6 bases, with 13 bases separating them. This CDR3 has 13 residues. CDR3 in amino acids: CAISGGAGDTQYF. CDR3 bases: TGTGCCATCAGCGGGGGTGCGGGGGATACGCAGTATTTT.

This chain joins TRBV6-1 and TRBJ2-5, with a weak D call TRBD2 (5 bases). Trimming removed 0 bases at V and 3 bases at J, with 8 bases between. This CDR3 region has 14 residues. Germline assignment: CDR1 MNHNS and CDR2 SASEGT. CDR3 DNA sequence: TGTGCCAGCAGTGAAGCGCTAGCCGAAGAGACCCAGTACTTC. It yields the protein CASSEALAEETQYF.

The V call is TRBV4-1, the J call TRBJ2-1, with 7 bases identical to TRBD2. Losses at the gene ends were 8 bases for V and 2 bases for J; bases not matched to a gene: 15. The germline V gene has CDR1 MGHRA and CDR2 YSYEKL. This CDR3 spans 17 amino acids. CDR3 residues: CASSNPRPGTTYNEQFF. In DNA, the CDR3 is TGCGCCAGCTCCAACCCAAGACCGGGGACTACCTACAATGAGCAGTTCTTC.

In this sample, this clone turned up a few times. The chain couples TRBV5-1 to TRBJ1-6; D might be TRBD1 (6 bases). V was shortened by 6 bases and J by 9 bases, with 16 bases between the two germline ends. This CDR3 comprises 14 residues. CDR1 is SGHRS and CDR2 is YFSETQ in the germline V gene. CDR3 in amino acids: CASNRDPAGSPLHF. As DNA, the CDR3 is TGCGCCAGCAACAGGGACCCGGCGGGTTCACCCCTCCACTTT.

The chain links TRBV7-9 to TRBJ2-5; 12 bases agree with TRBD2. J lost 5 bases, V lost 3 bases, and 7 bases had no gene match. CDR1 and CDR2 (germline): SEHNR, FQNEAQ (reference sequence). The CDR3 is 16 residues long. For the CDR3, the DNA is TGTGCCAGCAGCTTCTCTAGCGGGGGGGCCAGGGAGACCCAGTACTTC. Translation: CASSFSSGGARETQYF.

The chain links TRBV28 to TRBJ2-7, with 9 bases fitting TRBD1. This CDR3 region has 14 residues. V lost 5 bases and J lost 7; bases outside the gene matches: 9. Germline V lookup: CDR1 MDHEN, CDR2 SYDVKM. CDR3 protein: CASSTGGRSREQYF. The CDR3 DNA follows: TGTGCCAGCAGTACAGGGGGCCGAAGTAGGGAGCAGTACTTC.

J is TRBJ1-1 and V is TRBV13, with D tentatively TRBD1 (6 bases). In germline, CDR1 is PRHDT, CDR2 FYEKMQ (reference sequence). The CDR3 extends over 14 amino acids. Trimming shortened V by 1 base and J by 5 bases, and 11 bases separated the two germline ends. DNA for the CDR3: TGTGCCAGCAGCTTAGCCTCCAGGGGAACTGAAGCTTTCTTT. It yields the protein CASSLASRGTEAFF.

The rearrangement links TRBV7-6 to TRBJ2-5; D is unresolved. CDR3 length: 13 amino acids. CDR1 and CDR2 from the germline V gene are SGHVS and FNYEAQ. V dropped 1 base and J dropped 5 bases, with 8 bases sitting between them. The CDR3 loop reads CASSLGEAETQYF. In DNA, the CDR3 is TGTGCCAGCAGCTTAGGAGAGGCGGAGACCCAGTACTTC.

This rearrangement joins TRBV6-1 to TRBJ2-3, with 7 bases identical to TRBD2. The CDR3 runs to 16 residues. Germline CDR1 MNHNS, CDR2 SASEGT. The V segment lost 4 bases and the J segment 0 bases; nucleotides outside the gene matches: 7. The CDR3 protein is CASSAPAGSSTDTQYF. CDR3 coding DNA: TGTGCCAGCAGTGCGCCAGCGGGGTCTAGCACAGATACGCAGTATTTT.